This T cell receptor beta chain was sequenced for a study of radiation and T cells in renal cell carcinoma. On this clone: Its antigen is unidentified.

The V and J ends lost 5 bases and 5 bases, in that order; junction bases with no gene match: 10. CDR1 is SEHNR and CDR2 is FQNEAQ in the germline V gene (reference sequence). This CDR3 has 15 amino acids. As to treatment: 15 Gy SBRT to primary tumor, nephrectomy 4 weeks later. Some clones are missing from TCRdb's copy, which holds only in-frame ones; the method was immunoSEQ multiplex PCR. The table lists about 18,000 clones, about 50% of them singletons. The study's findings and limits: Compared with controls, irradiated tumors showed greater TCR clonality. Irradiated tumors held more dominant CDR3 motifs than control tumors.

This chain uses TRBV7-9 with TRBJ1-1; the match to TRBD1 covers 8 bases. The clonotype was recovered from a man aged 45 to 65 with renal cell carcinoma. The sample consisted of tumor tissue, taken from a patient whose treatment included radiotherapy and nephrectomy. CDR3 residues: CASSPGTGLGTEAFF. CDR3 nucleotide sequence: TGTGCCAGCAGCCCCGGGACAGGCCTTGGGACTGAAGCTTTCTTT.